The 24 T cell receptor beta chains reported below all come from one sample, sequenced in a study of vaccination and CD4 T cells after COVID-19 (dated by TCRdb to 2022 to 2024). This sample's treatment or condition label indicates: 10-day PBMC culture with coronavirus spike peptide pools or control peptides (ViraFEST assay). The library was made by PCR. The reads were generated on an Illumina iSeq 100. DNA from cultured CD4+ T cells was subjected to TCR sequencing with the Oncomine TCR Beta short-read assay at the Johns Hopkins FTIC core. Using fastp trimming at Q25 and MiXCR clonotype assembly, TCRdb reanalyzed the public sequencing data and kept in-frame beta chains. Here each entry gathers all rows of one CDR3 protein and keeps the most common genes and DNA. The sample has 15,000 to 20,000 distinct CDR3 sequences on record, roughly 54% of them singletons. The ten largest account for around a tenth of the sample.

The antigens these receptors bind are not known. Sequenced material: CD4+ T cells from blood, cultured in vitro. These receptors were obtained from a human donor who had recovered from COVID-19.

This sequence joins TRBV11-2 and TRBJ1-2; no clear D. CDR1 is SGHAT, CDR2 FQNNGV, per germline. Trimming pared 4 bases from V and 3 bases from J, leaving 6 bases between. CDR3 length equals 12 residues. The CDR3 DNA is TGTGCCAGCAGCTCCCACGACTATGGCTACACCTTC. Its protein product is CASSSHDYGYTF.

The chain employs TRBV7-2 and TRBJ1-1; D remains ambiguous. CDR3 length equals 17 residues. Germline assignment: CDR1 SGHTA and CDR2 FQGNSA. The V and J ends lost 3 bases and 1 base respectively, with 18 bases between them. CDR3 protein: CASSLRQNPEGNTEAFF. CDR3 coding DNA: TGTGCCAGCAGCTTGAGGCAGAATCCCGAGGGGAACACTGAAGCTTTCTTT.

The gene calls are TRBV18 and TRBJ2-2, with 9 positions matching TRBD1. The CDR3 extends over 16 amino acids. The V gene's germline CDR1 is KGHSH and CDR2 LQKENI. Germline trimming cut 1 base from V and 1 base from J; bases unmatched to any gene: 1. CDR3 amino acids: CASSPQGQGNTGELFF. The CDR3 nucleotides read TGTGCCAGCTCACCACAGGGACAGGGGAACACCGGGGAGCTGTTTTTT. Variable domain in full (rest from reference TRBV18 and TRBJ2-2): NAGVMQNPRHLVRRRGQEARLRCSPMKGHSHVYWYRQLPEEGLKFMVYLQKENIIDESGMPKERFSAEFPKEGPSILRIQQVVRGDSAAYFCASSPQGQGNTGELFFGEGSRLTVL.

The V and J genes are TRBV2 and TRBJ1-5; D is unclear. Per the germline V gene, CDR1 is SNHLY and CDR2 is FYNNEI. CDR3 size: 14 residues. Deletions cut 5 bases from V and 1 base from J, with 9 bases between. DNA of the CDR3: TGTGCCAGCAGTAAAACTACCAGCAATCAGCCCCAGCATTTT. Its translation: CASSKTTSNQPQHF.

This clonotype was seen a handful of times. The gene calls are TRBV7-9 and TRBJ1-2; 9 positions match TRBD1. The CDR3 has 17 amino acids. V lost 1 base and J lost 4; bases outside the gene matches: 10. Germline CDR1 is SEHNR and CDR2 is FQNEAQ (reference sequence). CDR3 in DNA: TGTGCCAGCAGCTTAGGGGACAGGGTCCCCTATAGCTATGGCTACACCTTC. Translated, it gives CASSLGDRVPYSYGYTF.

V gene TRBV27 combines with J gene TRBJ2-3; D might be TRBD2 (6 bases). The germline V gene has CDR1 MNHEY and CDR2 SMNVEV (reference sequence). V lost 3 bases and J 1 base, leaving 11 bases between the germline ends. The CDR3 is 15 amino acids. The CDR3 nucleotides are TGTGCCAGCAGTTTGTGGGGGGAAGGCACAGATACGCAGTATTTT. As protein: CASSLWGEGTDTQYF.

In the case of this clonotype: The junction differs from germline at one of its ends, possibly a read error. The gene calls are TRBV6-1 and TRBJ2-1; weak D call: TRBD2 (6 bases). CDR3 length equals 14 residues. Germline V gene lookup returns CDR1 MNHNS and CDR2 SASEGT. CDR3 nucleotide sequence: TGTGCCAGCAGAGAAGGTAGTACCGGGAGTGAGCAGTTCTTC. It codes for CASREGSTGSEQFF.

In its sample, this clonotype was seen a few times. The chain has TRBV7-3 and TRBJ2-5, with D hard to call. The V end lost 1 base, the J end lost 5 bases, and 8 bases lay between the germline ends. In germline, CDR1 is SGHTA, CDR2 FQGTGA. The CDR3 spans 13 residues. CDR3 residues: CASSLSLGETQYF. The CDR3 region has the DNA TGTGCCAGCAGCTTAAGTCTAGGGGAGACCCAGTACTTC.

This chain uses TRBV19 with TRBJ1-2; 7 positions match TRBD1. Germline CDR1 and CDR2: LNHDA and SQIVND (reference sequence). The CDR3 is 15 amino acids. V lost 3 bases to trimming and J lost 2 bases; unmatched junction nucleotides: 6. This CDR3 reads CASSMPGTVNYGYTF. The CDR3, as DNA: TGTGCCAGTAGTATGCCCGGGACAGTAAACTATGGCTACACCTTC.

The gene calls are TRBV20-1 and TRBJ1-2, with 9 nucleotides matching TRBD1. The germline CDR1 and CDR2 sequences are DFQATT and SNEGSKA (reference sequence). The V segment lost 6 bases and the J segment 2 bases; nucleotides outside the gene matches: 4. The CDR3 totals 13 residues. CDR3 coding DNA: TGCAGTGCGACGACAGGGGGGAACTATGGCTACACCTTC. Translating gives CSATTGGNYGYTF.

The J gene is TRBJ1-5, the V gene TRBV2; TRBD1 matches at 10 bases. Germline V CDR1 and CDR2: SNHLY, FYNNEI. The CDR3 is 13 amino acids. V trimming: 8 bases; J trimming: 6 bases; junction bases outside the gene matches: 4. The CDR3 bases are TGTGCCAGCGGGACAGGGGTTGGTCAGCCCCAGCATTTT. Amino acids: CASGTGVGQPQHF.

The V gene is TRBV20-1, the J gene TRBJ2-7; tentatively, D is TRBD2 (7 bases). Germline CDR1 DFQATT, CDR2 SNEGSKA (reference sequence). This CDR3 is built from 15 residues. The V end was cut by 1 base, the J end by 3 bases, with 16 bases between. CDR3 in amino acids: CSARGRGGGHYEQYF. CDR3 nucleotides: TGCAGTGCTAGAGGTCGAGGGGGAGGGCACTACGAGCAGTACTTC.

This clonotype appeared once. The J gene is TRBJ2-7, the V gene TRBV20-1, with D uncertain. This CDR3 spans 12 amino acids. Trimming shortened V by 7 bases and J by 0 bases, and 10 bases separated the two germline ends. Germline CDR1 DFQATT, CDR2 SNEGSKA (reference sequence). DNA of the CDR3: TGCAGTGTCGGCGGAAACTCCTACGAGCAGTACTTC. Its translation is CSVGGNSYEQYF.

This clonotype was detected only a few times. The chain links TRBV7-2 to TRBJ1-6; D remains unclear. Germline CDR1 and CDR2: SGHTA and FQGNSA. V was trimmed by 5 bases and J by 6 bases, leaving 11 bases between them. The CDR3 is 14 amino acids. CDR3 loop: CASSLRRSNSPLHF. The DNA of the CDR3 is TGTGCCAGCAGCCTTCGTCGTTCTAATTCACCCCTCCACTTT. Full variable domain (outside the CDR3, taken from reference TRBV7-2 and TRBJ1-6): GAGVSQSPSNKVTEKGKDVELRCDPISGHTALYWYRQSLGQGLEFLIYFQGNSAPDKSGLPSDRFSAERTGGSVSTLTIQRTQQEDSAVYLCASSLRRSNSPLHFGNGTRLTVT.

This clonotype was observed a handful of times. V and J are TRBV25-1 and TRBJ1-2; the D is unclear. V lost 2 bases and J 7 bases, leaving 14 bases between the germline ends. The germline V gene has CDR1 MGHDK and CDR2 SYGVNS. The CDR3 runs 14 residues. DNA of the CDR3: TGTGCCAGCAGTGAAAGTGGTCCCCTCCTTGGCTACACCTTC. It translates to CASSESGPLLGYTF.

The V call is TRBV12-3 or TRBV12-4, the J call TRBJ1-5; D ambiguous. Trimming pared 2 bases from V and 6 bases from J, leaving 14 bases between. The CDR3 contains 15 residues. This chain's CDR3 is CASSLSLGHSQPQHF. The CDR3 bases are TGTGCCAGCAGTTTATCCCTCGGGCATAGTCAGCCCCAGCATTTT.

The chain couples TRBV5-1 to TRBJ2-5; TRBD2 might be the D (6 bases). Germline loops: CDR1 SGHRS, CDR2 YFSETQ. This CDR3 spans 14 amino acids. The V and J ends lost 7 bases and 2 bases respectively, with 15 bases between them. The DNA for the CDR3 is TGCGCCAGCGGACTTGGGACTTTACAAGAGACCCAGTACTTC. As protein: CASGLGTLQETQYF.

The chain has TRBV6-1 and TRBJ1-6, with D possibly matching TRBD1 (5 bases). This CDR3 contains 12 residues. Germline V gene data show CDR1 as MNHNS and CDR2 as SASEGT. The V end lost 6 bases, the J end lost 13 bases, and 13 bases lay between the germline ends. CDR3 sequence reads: CASSKQDLPLHF. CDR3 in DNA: TGTGCCAGCAGCAAACAGGACCTCCCCCTCCACTTT.

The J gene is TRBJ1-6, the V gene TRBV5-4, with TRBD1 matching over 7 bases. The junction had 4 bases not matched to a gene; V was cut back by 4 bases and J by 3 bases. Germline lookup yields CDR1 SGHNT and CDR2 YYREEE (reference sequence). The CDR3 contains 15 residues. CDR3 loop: CASSPQGSYNSPLHF. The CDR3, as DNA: TGTGCCAGCAGCCCACAGGGGAGCTATAATTCACCCCTCCACTTT.

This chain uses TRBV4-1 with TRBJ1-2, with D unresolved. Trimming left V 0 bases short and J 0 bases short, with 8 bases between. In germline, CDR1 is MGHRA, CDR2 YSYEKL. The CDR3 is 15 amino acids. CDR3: CASSQEVRANYGYTF. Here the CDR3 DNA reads TGCGCCAGCAGCCAAGAGGTCAGAGCTAACTATGGCTACACCTTC.

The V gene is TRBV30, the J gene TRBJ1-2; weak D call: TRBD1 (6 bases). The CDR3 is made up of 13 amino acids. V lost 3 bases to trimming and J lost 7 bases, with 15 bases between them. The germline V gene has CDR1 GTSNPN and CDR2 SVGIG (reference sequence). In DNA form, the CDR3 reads TGTGCCTGGAGCCTACAGGGTCTAGTTGGCTACACCTTC. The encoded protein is CAWSLQGLVGYTF.

This chain's CDR3 is CSARPSLQADTQYF. CDR3 coding DNA: TGCAGTGCTAGGCCTAGTTTGCAGGCAGATACGCAGTATTTT. V and J are TRBV20-1 and TRBJ2-3, with D unclear. Germline CDR1 and CDR2: DFQATT and SNEGSKA (reference sequence). Trimming removed 3 bases at V and 4 bases at J, with 14 bases between. This CDR3 comprises 14 residues.

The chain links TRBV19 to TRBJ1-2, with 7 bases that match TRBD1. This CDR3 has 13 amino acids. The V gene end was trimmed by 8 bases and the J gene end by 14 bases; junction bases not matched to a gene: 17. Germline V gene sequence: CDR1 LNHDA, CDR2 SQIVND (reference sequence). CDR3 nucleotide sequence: TGTGCCAGTGACAGGGAGGGGTTAGGCTACAGGACCTTC. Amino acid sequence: CASDREGLGYRTF.

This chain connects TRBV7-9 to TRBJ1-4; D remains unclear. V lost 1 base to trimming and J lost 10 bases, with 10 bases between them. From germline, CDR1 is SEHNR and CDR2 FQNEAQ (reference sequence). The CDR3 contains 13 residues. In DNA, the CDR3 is TGTGCCAGCAGCTTAGGGACCCAAGGAAAACTGTTTTTT. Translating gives CASSLGTQGKLFF.